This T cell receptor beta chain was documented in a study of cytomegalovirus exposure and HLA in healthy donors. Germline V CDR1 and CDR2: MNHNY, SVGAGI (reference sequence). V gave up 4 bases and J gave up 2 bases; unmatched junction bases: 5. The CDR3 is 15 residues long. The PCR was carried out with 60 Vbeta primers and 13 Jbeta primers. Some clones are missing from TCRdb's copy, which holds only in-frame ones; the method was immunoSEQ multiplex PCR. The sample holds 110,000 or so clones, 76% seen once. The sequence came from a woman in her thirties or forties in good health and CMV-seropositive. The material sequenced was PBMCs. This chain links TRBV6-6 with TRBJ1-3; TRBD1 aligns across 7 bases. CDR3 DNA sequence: TGTGCCAGCAGTTTAGCCGGGACAGCTGGAAACACCATATATTTT. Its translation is CASSLAGTAGNTIYF.